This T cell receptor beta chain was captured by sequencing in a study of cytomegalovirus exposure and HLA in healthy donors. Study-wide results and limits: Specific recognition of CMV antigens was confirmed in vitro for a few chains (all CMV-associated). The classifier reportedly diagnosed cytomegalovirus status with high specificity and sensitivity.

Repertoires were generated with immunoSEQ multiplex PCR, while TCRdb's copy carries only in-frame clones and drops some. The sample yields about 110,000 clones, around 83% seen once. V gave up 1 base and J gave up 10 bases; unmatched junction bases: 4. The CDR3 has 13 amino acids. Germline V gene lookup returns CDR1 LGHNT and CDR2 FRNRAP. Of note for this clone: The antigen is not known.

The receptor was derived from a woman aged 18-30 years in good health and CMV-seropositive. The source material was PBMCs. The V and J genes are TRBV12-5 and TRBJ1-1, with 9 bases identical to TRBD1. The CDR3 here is CASGLAMDRGAFF. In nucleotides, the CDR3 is TGTGCTAGTGGTTTGGCCATGGACAGGGGAGCTTTCTTT. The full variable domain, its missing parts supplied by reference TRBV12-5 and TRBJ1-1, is DARVTQTPRHKVTEMGQEVTMRCQPILGHNTVFWYRQTMMQGLELLAYFRNRAPLDDSGMPKDRFSAEMPDATLATLKIQPSEPRDSAVYFCASGLAMDRGAFFGQGTRLTVV.